This T cell receptor (beta chain) is from a study of T cell responses to AZD1222 COVID-19 vaccine. Details on this clone: No antigen is known for it.

Deletions cut 0 bases from V and 3 bases from J, with 11 bases between. This CDR3 comprises 15 residues. Germline V CDR1 and CDR2: LGHNA, YNFKEQ. Generated by immunoSEQ multiplex PCR, the TCRdb table keeps only in-frame clones and is missing some. This sample carries more than 100,000 clones, about nine tenths of them seen once, and the ten largest clones take about 1.2%. Findings and caveats of the study: An increase in Spike-specific TCR breadth and depth was observed after two AZD1222 doses. CD4 TCRs covered the whole spike, strongest at regions 160-218 and 743-854.

The sample consisted of peripheral blood, taken on day 0 of AZD1222 vaccination. V gene TRBV4-2 combines with J gene TRBJ1-1; no clear D gene. This TCR came from an adult in good health. CDR3 protein: CASSQDPGRHTEAFF. In DNA form, the CDR3 reads TGTGCCAGCAGCCAAGATCCGGGCAGGCACACTGAAGCTTTCTTT.